This T cell receptor (beta chain) originates from a study of blood T cells in healthy people across ages (dated by TCRdb to 2013 to 2016). Context from the whole study: In model experiments, template switching captured roughly one uniquely barcoded TCR beta cDNA molecule for every two T cells. Using deep sequencing normalized with unique cDNA molecular identifiers, the study measured how TCR beta repertoire diversity changes with age. The donors were divided into four age groups: young (average around 17 years), middle-aged (approximately 41), aged (approximately 62) and long-lived (roughly 82). To avoid experimental bias, donors of different ages were distributed randomly across sequencing lanes. Two additional independent replicas of 1 million unique cDNA reads from the same blood draw were analyzed for two donors (one aged 18 to 30 and one aged 80 or older).

The library relied on 5' RACE. Data came from an Illumina HiSeq 2500. The second PCR ran for roughly 7 to 11 cycles and used a J-beta primer mix along with a sample-barcoded 5' primer. Each TCR beta cDNA molecule received a unique molecular identifier from a template-switch 5' adaptor carrying 12 random nucleotides. Each sample yielded at least 3 million CDR3-containing paired-end reads. First-strand cDNA synthesis was performed from all RNA using the Mint cDNA synthesis kit, with priming by a TRBC-specific oligonucleotide. After uracil-DNA glycosylase treatment, a first 18-cycle PCR used universal primers M1SS and BC2_uni_R on all cDNA. In the source study's methods: For normalization, 1 million high-quality reads were randomly selected from each sample, with every read carrying a distinct molecular identifier. Reads sharing molecular identifiers were discarded rather than binned into consensus sequences. CDR3 identification, clonotype clustering and error correction used MiTCR with a Q25 quality threshold and the strictest error-elimination algorithm. Lower-bound total TCR beta diversity was estimated with a nonparametric unseen species model using Euler transformation. The public reads were quality trimmed at Q25 with fastp and then assembled into clones with MiXCR by TCRdb, keeping productive beta chains. Entries that share a CDR3 protein sequence are merged under the most common genes and DNA. TCRdb, rather than the study authors, made the V and J calls. This sample is represented by about 1.4 million distinct CDR3 sequences; approximately 59% of them were singletons. The leading ten clones occupy 5% to 7% of the sample.

V is pared back by 6 bases and J by 8 bases, with 23 bases lying between the germline termini. The germline V gene (reference sequence) supplies CDR1 MNHEY and CDR2 SMNVEV. There are 16 amino acids in the CDR3, from cysteine to phenylalanine inclusive. The CDR3 DNA has 48 bases and is translated from base 1. Study-level results and caveats: Observed TCR beta diversity per million T cells fell roughly linearly with age, and a significant reduction was already apparent by age around 39. The percentage of naive T cells measured by flow cytometry correlated strongly with observed TCR beta diversity. The CMV infection status of donors was not known, potentially confounding age-related changes in expanded clonotypes. Since profiling was done on bulk unsorted PBMCs, naive and antigen-experienced compartments could not be conclusively compared. Total diversity estimates from one million sequenced T cells were considered lower bounds and underestimates. Compared with the aged group, more naive CD4+ T cells, fewer expanded clones and increased TCR diversity were shown by the long-lived group, suggesting age selection.

The donors were around 39 Caucasian individuals from Russia, aged roughly 6 to 95 years, who were systemically healthy. Each donor gave ten milliliters of peripheral blood, drawn into EDTA-treated Vacutainer tubes. Ficoll-Paque density-gradient centrifugation was used to isolate PBMCs, with at least 7 million per sample. Trizol reagent was used to extract total RNA from PBMCs, with at least 6 micrograms per sample. For every donor, an aliquot of PBMCs went through flow cytometry to measure the percentages of naive CD45RAhigh/CD27high T cells. Regarding this clonotype: Its target antigen remains unknown. Base qualities are missing; no much larger clone stands one base away.

The sequenced sample consisted of blood. Rearrangement joined TRBV27 to TRBJ2-1; the D gene is perhaps TRBD2, from 5 matching bases. This receptor was taken from a man aged 18-30 years in good health. CDR3 loop: CASSLTRVMVADEQFF. The DNA sequence is TGTGCCAGCAGCCTAACGAGGGTAATGGTGGCCGATGAGCAGTTCTTC.